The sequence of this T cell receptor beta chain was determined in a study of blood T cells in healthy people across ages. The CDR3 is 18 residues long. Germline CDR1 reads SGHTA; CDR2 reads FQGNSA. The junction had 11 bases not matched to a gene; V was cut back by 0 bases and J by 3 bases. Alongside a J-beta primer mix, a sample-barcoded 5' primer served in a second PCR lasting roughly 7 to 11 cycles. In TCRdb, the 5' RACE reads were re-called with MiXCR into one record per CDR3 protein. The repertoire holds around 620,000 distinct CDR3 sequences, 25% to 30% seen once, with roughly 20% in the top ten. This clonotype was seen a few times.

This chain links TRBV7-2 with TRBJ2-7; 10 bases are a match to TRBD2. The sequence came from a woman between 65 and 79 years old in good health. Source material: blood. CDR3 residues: CASSLAPLAGTPGYEQYF. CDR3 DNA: TGTGCCAGCAGCTTAGCTCCACTAGCGGGGACTCCGGGCTACGAGCAGTACTTC.